These 17 T cell receptor beta chains were all obtained from the same sample, sequenced in a study of shared clonotypes between healthy human individuals (TCRdb year 2020). Library preparation used the immunoSEQ multiplex PCR assay. TCRdb limited this immuneACCESS table to in-frame rearrangements with V and J called. A share of clones is missing; checked studies link under half to unresolved V genes, and the rest is unexplained. The sample records approximately 92,000 clones, 60% to 70% of which are singletons. Roughly 49% of the sample is held by the ten biggest clonotypes. Sequenced material: memory CD8+ T cells sorted from blood. The cell subset or site label corresponds to: CD45RO+ cells pooled with CCR7-negative TemRA cells. The receptor source for this set is a man aged 30-40 years in good health.

The rearrangement joins TRBV7-6 to TRBJ2-7, with TRBD2 matching 16 bases. Germline CDR1 SGHVS, CDR2 FNYEAQ. The CDR3 is 19 residues long. V gave up 0 bases and J gave up 5 bases; unmatched junction bases: 10. CDR3 sequence reads: CASSLAVVGTSGRANEQYF. The DNA for the CDR3 is TGTGCCAGCAGCTTAGCGGTGGTGGGGACTAGCGGGAGGGCCAACGAGCAGTACTTC.

The CDR3 is CASSLEGSGYNEQFF. The CDR3 nucleotides are TGTGCCAGCAGCTTGGAGGGTAGCGGCTACAATGAGCAGTTCTTC. The rearrangement links TRBV5-4 to TRBJ2-1; D possibly corresponds to TRBD2 (6 bases). Germline CDR1 reads SGHNT; CDR2 reads YYREEE (reference sequence). The V and J ends lost 0 bases and 3 bases respectively, with 10 bases between them. This CDR3 has 15 amino acids.

The chain recombines TRBV6-4 with TRBJ2-1, with 7 bases that match TRBD2. Germline CDR1 is MRHNA and CDR2 is SNTAGT. This CDR3 comprises 15 residues. Trimming at V came to 5 bases and at J to 5 bases, leaving 9 bases not matched to a gene. The CDR3 coding sequence is TGTGCCAGCAGTCCCGGGGAGGGCCCCCACAATGAGCAGTTCTTC. This sequence encodes CASSPGEGPHNEQFF.

This clone has more than one count but fewer than ten. V is TRBV5-4 and J is TRBJ2-1, with D hard to call. V lost 0 bases, J lost 7 bases, and 8 bases lay in between. This CDR3 contains 13 residues. Germline V gene sequence: CDR1 SGHNT, CDR2 YYREEE (reference sequence). The CDR3 region is CASSLVLANEQFF. The CDR3 DNA reads as TGTGCCAGCAGCTTGGTCTTAGCAAATGAGCAGTTCTTC.

This sequence joins TRBV5-6 and TRBJ2-7; 11 bases agree with TRBD2. V shed 4 bases, J shed 2 bases, and the junction held 11 bases outside the gene matches. CDR3 length: 17 residues. Germline V lookup: CDR1 SGHDT, CDR2 YYEEEE. The CDR3 DNA follows: TGTGCCAGCAGCCTCGCGCTAGCGGGAGGCTCGCCCTACGAGCAGTACTTC. Its protein is CASSLALAGGSPYEQYF.

Many counts were recorded for this clone. The chain carries TRBV4-1 and TRBJ2-3; D remains unclear. The V end was cut by 5 bases, the J end by 1 base, with 7 bases between. The CDR3 contains 13 residues. The germline gives CDR1 MGHRA, CDR2 YSYEKL. The CDR3 reads CASSGPGTDTQYF. In nucleotides, the CDR3 is TGCGCCAGCAGCGGGCCTGGCACAGATACGCAGTATTTT.

Only a few counts were recorded for this clone. This rearrangement joins TRBV4-1 to TRBJ2-7, with 15 bases that match TRBD2. Germline trimming cut 7 bases from V and 0 bases from J; bases unmatched to any gene: 10. The germline CDR1 and CDR2 sequences are MGHRA and YSYEKL. The CDR3 extends over 18 amino acids. The CDR3 coding sequence is TGCGCCAGCACCCCGGGACTAGCGGGAGGTCCGAGCTCCTACGAGCAGTACTTC. Translating gives CASTPGLAGGPSSYEQYF.

The J gene is TRBJ2-3, the V gene TRBV29-1, with TRBD1 as a possible D gene (5 bases). The V end was cut by 3 bases, the J end by 0 bases, with 13 bases between. CDR3 length: 15 amino acids. Germline V lookup: CDR1 SQVTM, CDR2 ANQGSEA. The CDR3 reads CSVDGQGLSTDTQYF. The CDR3 DNA reads TGCAGCGTTGATGGACAAGGGCTCAGCACAGATACGCAGTATTTT.

The chain couples TRBV29-1 to TRBJ2-2, with D possibly being TRBD1 (6 bases). This CDR3 has 14 amino acids. CDR1 and CDR2 from the germline V gene are SQVTM and ANQGSEA. The V and J ends lost 6 bases and 0 bases respectively, with 11 bases between them. The CDR3 sequence: CSVLTGSNTGELFF. In nucleotides, the CDR3 is TGCAGCGTCCTAACAGGGTCGAACACCGGGGAGCTGTTTTTT.

The chain is built from TRBV19 and TRBJ2-2; D not certain. The CDR3 contains 12 residues. Germline CDR1 is LNHDA and CDR2 is SQIVND (reference sequence). Trimming took 3 bases from V and 7 from J, leaving 6 bases between them. The CDR3 is CASSIGYGELFF. DNA of the CDR3: TGTGCCAGTAGTATCGGGTACGGGGAGCTGTTTTTT.

On this clone: Its ends do not fully match the called genes, so a read error is possible. The chain recombines TRBV5-6 with TRBJ2-7; TRBD2 matches 7 bases. The germline V gene has CDR1 SGHDT and CDR2 YYEEEE. The CDR3 sequence is 16 residues long. The CDR3 region is CASSLWREPGRRPISF. Written as DNA, the CDR3 is TGTGCCAGCAGCTTGTGGCGGGAGCCGGGCAGAAGACCTATCAGCTTC. Together with reference TRBV5-6 and TRBJ2-7, the CDR3 gives the full variable domain: DAGVTQSPTHLIKTRGQQVTLRCSPKSGHDTVSWYQQALGQGPQFIFQYYEEEERQRGNFPDRFSGHQFPNYSSELNVNALLLGDSALYLCASSLWREPGRRPISFGPGTRLTVT.

In the case of this clone: Compared with germline, one end of the junction differs, possibly owing to a read error. V and J are TRBV15 and TRBJ2-1, with 7 nucleotides matching TRBD1. Germline values: CDR1 LNHNV, CDR2 YYDKDF (reference sequence). CDR3 length equals 17 residues. The CDR3 DNA is TGTGCCACCAGCCGAGAGACCCATTGGGACAGAATCAATGAGCAGTTCTTC. Translated: CATSRETHWDRINEQFF.

The CDR3 protein is CASSERDGLTYNEQFF. CDR3 DNA: TGCGCCAGCAGTGAACGGGACGGGTTAACTTACAATGAGCAGTTCTTC. The rearrangement links TRBV10-2 to TRBJ2-1; D is possibly TRBD1 or TRBD2 (5 bases each). The ends were cut back, 3 bases at V and 4 bases at J, with 16 bases in the middle. The CDR3 is 16 amino acids. Germline V gene sequence: CDR1 WSHSY, CDR2 SAAADI.

The genes are TRBV4-1 and TRBJ2-3, with D unclear. V was cut by 1 base and J by 2 bases, with 13 bases left in between. Germline V gene data show CDR1 as MGHRA and CDR2 as YSYEKL. The CDR3 is 16 amino acids. CDR3 DNA: TGCGCCAGCAGCCAAGTGGATCTGGGGTTCACAGATACGCAGTATTTT. It encodes CASSQVDLGFTDTQYF.

The chain employs TRBV2 and TRBJ1-5, with D uncertain. CDR3 length equals 14 residues. Looked up from germline, CDR1 is SNHLY and CDR2 is FYNNEI. With 2 bases removed from V and 11 bases from J, the gap between germline ends came to 16 bases. The DNA for the CDR3 is TGTGCCAGCAGTGAATCCTCATCATTTGTGGCCCAGCATTTT. Translating gives CASSESSSFVAQHF. Based on the CDR3 plus reference TRBV2 and TRBJ1-5, the full variable domain is EPEVTQTPSHQVTQMGQEVILRCVPISNHLYFYWYRQILGQKVEFLVSFYNNEISEKSEIFDDQFSVERPDGSNFTLKIRSTKLEDSAMYFCASSESSSFVAQHFGDGTRLSIL.

The genes are TRBV28 and TRBJ2-2, with D possibly matching TRBD1 (6 bases). Trimming cost V 6 bases and J 3 bases, with 14 bases left between them. There are 15 residues in the CDR3. In germline, CDR1 is MDHEN, CDR2 SYDVKM. Here the CDR3 DNA reads TGTGCCAGCAGCTCGGGGCAGGGGTACACCGGGGAGCTGTTTTTT. It is translated as CASSSGQGYTGELFF.

This sequence joins TRBV5-6 and TRBJ2-3; D is unclear. CDR3 length: 15 residues. The germline gives CDR1 SGHDT, CDR2 YYEEEE. V lost 0 bases to trimming and J lost 2 bases, with 10 bases between them. The CDR3 sequence is CASSLAASVTDTQYF. CDR3 DNA: TGTGCCAGCAGCTTGGCGGCTAGTGTCACAGATACGCAGTATTTT.